These T cell receptor beta chains were read from a single sample in a study of blood T cell repertoires in COVID-19. TCRdb keeps only in-frame clones here, not all; method: immunoSEQ multiplex PCR. Of roughly 250,000 clones in the sample, 70% to 85% are singletons; the top ten hold 4% to 6%. The sequencing sample was made of peripheral blood. The receptors here all came from a woman at least 80 years old with active or convalescent COVID-19. CDR3s include the opening cysteine and the closing phenylalanine or tryptophan. D genes are given only for firm matches.

cdr3_nt: TGTGCCAGCAGTCTCCACTATGGTGATACGCAGTATTTT
cdr3_aa: CASSLHYGDTQYF
j_call: TRBJ2-3
d_call: -
v_call: TRBV25-1

cdr3_nt: TGTGCCAGCAGTTTACTCCCAGTAAACTCTGGAAACACCATATATTTT
cdr3_aa: CASSLLPVNSGNTIYF
j_call: TRBJ1-3
d_call: -
v_call: TRBV27

cdr3_nt: TGCGCCAGTCGGTTAGTGAGCGAGCAGTACTTC
cdr3_aa: CASRLVSEQYF
j_call: TRBJ2-7
d_call: -
v_call: TRBV23-1

cdr3_nt: TGTGCCAGCAGTCGGACAGGGGATCTGGGTGGCTACACCTTC
cdr3_aa: CASSRTGDLGGYTF
j_call: TRBJ1-2
d_call: TRBD1
v_call: TRBV2

cdr3_nt: TGTGCCAGCAGCCAAGGGGGACAGGTGTACAATGAGCAGTTCTTC
cdr3_aa: CASSQGGQVYNEQFF
j_call: TRBJ2-1
d_call: TRBD1
v_call: TRBV3-1/TRBV3-2

cdr3_nt: TGTGCCAGCAGGGACGGGACTAGGGGTAACAATGAGCAGTTCTTC
cdr3_aa: CASRDGTRGNNEQFF
j_call: TRBJ2-1
d_call: TRBD2
v_call: TRBV28

cdr3_nt: TGTGCCAGCACCCAGGACAGGGATTCACCCCTCCACTTT
cdr3_aa: CASTQDRDSPLHF
j_call: TRBJ1-6
d_call: TRBD1
v_call: TRBV7-9

cdr3_nt: TGTGCCAGCAGCGTAGGGGGACAGTCCTACGAGCAGTACTTC
cdr3_aa: CASSVGGQSYEQYF
j_call: TRBJ2-7
d_call: TRBD1
v_call: TRBV13

cdr3_nt: TGTGCCAGCAGTTCTGGAGGGACAGGGCACACTGAAGCTTTCTTT
cdr3_aa: CASSSGGTGHTEAFF
j_call: TRBJ1-1
d_call: TRBD1
v_call: TRBV28

cdr3_nt: TGTGCCAGCAGACAGATCAGGGTGGGCACTGAAGCTTTCTTT
cdr3_aa: CASRQIRVGTEAFF
j_call: TRBJ1-1
d_call: -
v_call: TRBV6-5

cdr3_nt: TGTGCCAGCAGCCAAGAGACGAGGCTATCGGCGGGCGAGCAGTACTTC
cdr3_aa: CASSQETRLSAGEQYF
j_call: TRBJ2-7
d_call: -
v_call: TRBV4-2

cdr3_nt: TGTGCCAGCAGTTTATCAGGGCCCTACGAGCAGTACTTC
cdr3_aa: CASSLSGPYEQYF
j_call: TRBJ2-7
d_call: -
v_call: TRBV28

cdr3_nt: TGCAGCGTTGGTCTAGCGGGGGGACTATGGGAGACCCAGTACTTC
cdr3_aa: CSVGLAGGLWETQYF
j_call: TRBJ2-5
d_call: TRBD2
v_call: TRBV29-1

cdr3_nt: TGTGCCAGCAGCTTATTCAGGAACGAGCAGTACTTC
cdr3_aa: CASSLFRNEQYF
j_call: TRBJ2-7
d_call: -
v_call: TRBV11-1